Sequencing of this T cell receptor beta chain was carried out in a study of healthy donors' naive CD4 and CD8 T cells. Starting from approximately 500 ng of total RNA, TCR libraries were made with linear amplification. TCRdb used MiXCR to reprocess the reads, holding one entry per CDR3 protein. The sample yields 180,000 or so distinct CDR3 sequences, 65% to 75% seen once. The CDR3 length is 13 residues. Per germline, CDR1 SGHRS and CDR2 YFSETQ. Deletions cut 4 bases from V and 7 bases from J, with 15 bases between. The sequence was obtained from a pool of human donors in good health; the sample pools cells from several healthy donors. The sequenced sample consisted of naive CD4+ and CD8+ T cells sorted from blood, pooled from several donors. This sequence joins TRBV5-1 and TRBJ2-7; D not certain. CDR3 loop: CASSASPVVEQYF. CDR3 coding DNA: TGCGCCAGCAGCGCCAGCCCCGTGGTGGAGCAGTACTTC.